The rows below give T cell receptor beta chains drawn from one sample of a study of identical twins. TCRdb re-called the 5' RACE reads with MiXCR, one entry per CDR3 protein. The table includes around 290,000 distinct CDR3 sequences, more than 8% detected once. These data are also associated with another study on yellow fever vaccine responses in identical twins.

The source material was CD8+ T cells sorted from blood. These receptor sequences come from a woman aged 18 to 35 in good health. CDR3s include the opening cysteine and the closing phenylalanine or tryptophan. A D gene is named only where the DNA matches it firmly. The listing skips clone size in some rows; elsewhere it reads once, few, many or a size class.

D,size,J,V,DNA,CDR3
TRBD2,-,TRBJ2-1,TRBV7-6,TGTACCTCAAGCGGGGGGACCGAGCAGTTCTTC,CTSSGGTEQFF
-,-,TRBJ2-5,TRBV4-1,TGCGCCAGCAGCCAACTCTCTGGGGAGGTGGAGACCCAGTACTTC,CASSQLSGEVETQYF
TRBD1,few,TRBJ1-1,TRBV5-1,TGCGCCAGCAGCTTAAGACAGGGGGCGGACACTGAAGCTTTCTTT,CASSLRQGADTEAFF
TRBD2,-,TRBJ2-3,TRBV27,TGTGCCAGCAGCGACCTCCCTTTGACTAGCGGGGAAACACCCCCGGATACGCAGTATTTT,CASSDLPLTSGETPPDTQYF
-,-,TRBJ2-7,TRBV7-2,TGTGCCAGCAGCTCGGTAGCAGGAACCTACGAGCAGTACTTC,CASSSVAGTYEQYF
TRBD2,few,TRBJ2-2,TRBV7-2,TGTGCCAGCGGCTTTAGCGGGGGGAACACCGGGGAGCTGTTTTTT,CASGFSGGNTGELFF
-,many,TRBJ2-2,TRBV12-3/TRBV12-4,TGTGCCAGCACCTATGACATCAACGGGGAGCTGTTTTTT,CASTYDINGELFF
TRBD1,few,TRBJ2-2,TRBV6-7,TGTGCCAGCATATCATCCCCAGGGGGCACGAACACCGGGGAGCTGTTTTTT,CASISSPGGTNTGELFF
-,-,TRBJ1-1,TRBV10-3,TGTGCCATCAGTGTACCAGGGAATACTGAAGCTTTCTTT,CAISVPGNTEAFF
TRBD1,many,TRBJ1-6,TRBV5-1,TGCGCCAGCAGCTGGGGACAGGCAGGAAATTCACCCCTCCACTTT,CASSWGQAGNSPLHF
-,few,TRBJ2-7,TRBV11-2,TGTGCCAGCAGCCTGACAGTGGAATCCTACGAGCAGTACTTC,CASSLTVESYEQYF
-,few,TRBJ2-7,TRBV4-3,TGCGCCAGCAGCCAATCACTTCAGGGCCTAGGCGAGCAGTACTTC,CASSQSLQGLGEQYF
TRBD1,many,TRBJ2-2,TRBV6-2/TRBV6-3,TGTGCCAGCAGTATCACTCTGGACAGGGAGAACACCGGGGAGCTGTTTTTT,CASSITLDRENTGELFF
-,many,TRBJ2-5,TRBV7-9,TGTGCCAGCAGCTTAGCAGATAGTCAAGAGACCCAGTACTTC,CASSLADSQETQYF